The next 12 T cell receptor beta chains were all read from a single sample in a study of PD-1 blockade in mismatch repair-deficient tumors. This table comes from immunoSEQ multiplex PCR, and its TCRdb copy is limited to in-frame clones, with some not included. Of 100,000 or so clones listed, 65% to 85% are singletons. Sample: peripheral blood, taken roughly 35 weeks after starting pembrolizumab. The receptors come from an adult with mismatch repair-deficient cancer.

This clone was found a few times. J is TRBJ2-7 and V is TRBV11-2, with 10 bases matching TRBD2. Germline-derived CDR1 and CDR2 are SGHAT and FQNNGV. This CDR3 has 14 amino acids. V was clipped by 5 bases and J by 1 base; unmatched bases: 2. This chain's CDR3 is CASSPGLASYEQYF. For the CDR3, the DNA is TGTGCCAGCAGCCCGGGACTAGCGTCCTACGAGCAGTACTTC.

V gene TRBV11-3 combines with J gene TRBJ1-1; 10 nucleotides line up with TRBD1. Trimming took 5 bases from V and 3 from J; bases not matched to a gene: 6. Germline loops: CDR1 SGHNT, CDR2 YENEEA. This CDR3 is 15 amino acids long. CDR3 in amino acids: CASSPTGGRDTEAFF. DNA of the CDR3: TGTGCCAGCAGCCCGACAGGGGGCAGGGACACTGAAGCTTTCTTT.

This clone was seen only once. The chain recombines TRBV19 with TRBJ2-7; 9 bases match TRBD1. The V and J ends lost 9 bases and 7 bases, in that order; junction bases with no gene match: 7. The CDR3 is 12 residues long. Per the germline V gene, CDR1 is LNHDA and CDR2 is SQIVND (reference sequence). In nucleotides, the CDR3 is TGTGCCAGCACCGGGACAGGGTATGAGCAGTACTTC. Translation: CASTGTGYEQYF.

This clone was seen more than once but under ten times. The rearrangement links TRBV4-2 to TRBJ2-3; TRBD2 matches 7 bases. Per the germline V gene, CDR1 is LGHNA and CDR2 is YNFKEQ. The V segment lost 0 bases and the J segment 4 bases; nucleotides outside the gene matches: 10. The CDR3 covers 17 residues. CDR3: CASSQDLGGGLADTQYF. In DNA form, the CDR3 reads TGTGCCAGCAGCCAAGATCTGGGGGGAGGGCTGGCAGATACGCAGTATTTT.

The gene calls are TRBV30 and TRBJ2-1, with 8 bases that match TRBD2. The CDR3 covers 14 residues. The germline V gene has CDR1 GTSNPN and CDR2 SVGIG (reference sequence). Trimming took 0 bases from V and 5 from J; bases not matched to a gene: 3. As DNA, the CDR3 is TGTGCCTGGAGTGTACGGGGGGGCAACAATGAGCAGTTCTTC. Its translation is CAWSVRGGNNEQFF.

The chain combines TRBV10-3 with TRBJ2-3; weak D call: TRBD2 (5 bases). The V gene lost 8 bases and the J gene lost 6 bases, with 9 bases spanning the gap. Germline CDR1 ENHRY, CDR2 SYGVKD. The CDR3 is 11 amino acids. CDR3: CAIGSGDTQYF. The DNA of the CDR3 is TGTGCCATCGGTTCGGGGGATACGCAGTATTTT.

This clone was seen a few times. This chain links TRBV2 with TRBJ1-5; D is unclear. The V gene lost 1 base and the J gene lost 0 bases, with 7 bases spanning the gap. This CDR3 is 15 amino acids long. Germline CDR1 reads SNHLY; CDR2 reads FYNNEI. CDR3 protein: CASSEGLASNQPQHF. Written as DNA, the CDR3 is TGTGCCAGCAGTGAAGGGTTAGCTAGCAATCAGCCCCAGCATTTT.

The chain recombines TRBV5-1 with TRBJ2-7; 11 nucleotides align to TRBD1. The CDR3 covers 15 residues. The germline CDR1 and CDR2 sequences are SGHRS and YFSETQ. Losses at the gene ends were 4 bases for V and 6 bases for J; bases not matched to a gene: 9. This CDR3 is CASSGGQGALGEQYF. In nucleotides, the CDR3 is TGCGCCAGCAGCGGCGGACAGGGGGCACTCGGCGAGCAGTACTTC. The variable domain in full, with the rest retrieved from reference TRBV5-1 and TRBJ2-7, is KAGVTQTPRYLIKTRGQQVTLSCSPISGHRSVSWYQQTPGQGLQFLFEYFSETQRNKGNFPGRFSGRQFSNSRSEMNVSTLELGDSALYLCASSGGQGALGEQYFGPGTRLTVT.

The V gene is TRBV13, the J gene TRBJ2-7; D is uncertain. This CDR3 spans 11 amino acids. Germline lookup yields CDR1 PRHDT and CDR2 FYEKMQ (reference sequence). V was cut by 4 bases and J by 0 bases, with 1 base left in between. DNA for the CDR3: TGTGCCAGCAGCTACTCCTACGAGCAGTACTTC. Translating it yields CASSYSYEQYF.

This chain's CDR3 is CASSPAQGGHEQYF. Written as DNA, the CDR3 is TGTGCCAGCAGCCCCGCACAGGGAGGACACGAGCAGTACTTC. The rearrangement joins TRBV11-2 to TRBJ2-7; the D gene could be TRBD1 or TRBD2 (6 bases each). Trimming pared 5 bases from V and 5 bases from J, leaving 16 bases between. The germline V gene has CDR1 SGHAT and CDR2 FQNNGV. CDR3 length: 14 residues.

The V and J genes are TRBV5-4 and TRBJ2-2; 7 bases line up with TRBD1. Per the germline V gene, CDR1 is SGHNT and CDR2 is YYREEE (reference sequence). V shed 4 bases and J 3 bases; nucleotides not matched to a gene: 6. CDR3 length: 15 residues. This CDR3 is CASSLRQGYTGELFF. The DNA of the CDR3 is TGTGCCAGCAGCCTCCGACAGGGTTACACCGGGGAGCTGTTTTTT.

In its sample, this clone was seen once. The chain has TRBV6-1 and TRBJ1-1, with 7 bases that match TRBD1. The junction had 4 bases not matched to a gene; V was cut back by 6 bases and J by 0 bases. The CDR3 runs to 14 residues. Germline lookup yields CDR1 MNHNS and CDR2 SASEGT. The CDR3 reads CASSKGQLNTEAFF. CDR3 nucleotide sequence: TGTGCCAGCAGCAAGGGACAGCTGAACACTGAAGCTTTCTTT.